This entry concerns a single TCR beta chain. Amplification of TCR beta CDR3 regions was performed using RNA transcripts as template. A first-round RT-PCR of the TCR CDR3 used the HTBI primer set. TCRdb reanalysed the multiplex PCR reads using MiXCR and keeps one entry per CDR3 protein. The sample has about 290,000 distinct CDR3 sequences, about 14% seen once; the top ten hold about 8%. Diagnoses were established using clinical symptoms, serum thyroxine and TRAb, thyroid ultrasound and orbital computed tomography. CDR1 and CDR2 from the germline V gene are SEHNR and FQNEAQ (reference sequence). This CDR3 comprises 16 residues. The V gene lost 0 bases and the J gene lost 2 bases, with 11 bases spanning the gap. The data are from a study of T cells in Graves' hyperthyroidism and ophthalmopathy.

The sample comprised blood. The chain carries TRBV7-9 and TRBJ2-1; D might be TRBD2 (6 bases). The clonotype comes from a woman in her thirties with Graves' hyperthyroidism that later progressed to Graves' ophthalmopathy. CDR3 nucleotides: TGTGCCAGCAGCTTAGCGTTCGGGGGACCCTACAATGAGCAGTTCTTC. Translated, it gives CASSLAFGGPYNEQFF.